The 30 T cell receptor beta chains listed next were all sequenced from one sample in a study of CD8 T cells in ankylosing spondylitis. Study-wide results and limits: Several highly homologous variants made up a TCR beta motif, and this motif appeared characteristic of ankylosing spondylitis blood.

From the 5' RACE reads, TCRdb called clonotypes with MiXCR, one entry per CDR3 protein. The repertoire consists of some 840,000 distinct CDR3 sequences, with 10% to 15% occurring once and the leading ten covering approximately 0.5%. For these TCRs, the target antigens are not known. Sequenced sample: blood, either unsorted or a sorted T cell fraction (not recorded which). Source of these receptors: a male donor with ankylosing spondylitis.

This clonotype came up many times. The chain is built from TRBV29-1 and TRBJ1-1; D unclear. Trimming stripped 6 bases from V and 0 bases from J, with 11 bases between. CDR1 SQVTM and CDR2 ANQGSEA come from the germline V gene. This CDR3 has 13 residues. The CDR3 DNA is TGCAGCGTATTACAGATCATGAACACTGAAGCTTTCTTT. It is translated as CSVLQIMNTEAFF. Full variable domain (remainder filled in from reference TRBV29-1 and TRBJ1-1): SAVISQKPSRDICQRGTSLTIQCQVDSQVTMMFWYRQQPGQSLTLIATANQGSEATYESGFVIDKFPISRPNLTFSTLTVSNMSPEDSSIYLCSVLQIMNTEAFFGQGTRLTVV.

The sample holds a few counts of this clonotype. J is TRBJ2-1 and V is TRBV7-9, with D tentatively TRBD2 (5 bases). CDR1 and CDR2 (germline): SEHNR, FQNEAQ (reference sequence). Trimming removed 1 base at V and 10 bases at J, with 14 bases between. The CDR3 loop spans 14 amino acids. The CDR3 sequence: CASSLVISAGEQFF. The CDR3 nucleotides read TGTGCCAGCAGCTTAGTGATATCGGCGGGCGAGCAGTTCTTC.

CDR3 loop: CASSGGTVKNQPQHF. The CDR3 nucleotides read TGTGCCAGCAGCGGGGGGACAGTCAAGAATCAGCCCCAGCATTTT. The chain carries TRBV7-2 and TRBJ1-5; 7 bases line up with TRBD1. The CDR3 extends over 15 amino acids. The V gene's germline CDR1 is SGHTA and CDR2 FQGNSA. Germline trimming cut 5 bases from V and 4 bases from J; bases unmatched to any gene: 8.

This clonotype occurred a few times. CDR3: CASSRQEGIETQYF. CDR3 nucleotides: TGCGCCAGCAGCCGGCAGGAGGGCATAGAGACCCAGTACTTC. This chain uses TRBV4-3 with TRBJ2-5, with D perhaps matching TRBD2 (6 bases). The CDR3 covers 14 residues. Per the germline V gene, CDR1 is LGHNA and CDR2 is YSLEER. V shed 4 bases and J shed 4 bases, with 13 bases lying between them.

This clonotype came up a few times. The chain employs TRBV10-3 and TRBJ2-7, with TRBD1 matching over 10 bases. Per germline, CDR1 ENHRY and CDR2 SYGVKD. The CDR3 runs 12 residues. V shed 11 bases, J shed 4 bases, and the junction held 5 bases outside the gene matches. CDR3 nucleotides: TGTGCCGCTTCGGGACAGGGGTACGAGCAGTACTTC. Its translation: CAASGQGYEQYF.

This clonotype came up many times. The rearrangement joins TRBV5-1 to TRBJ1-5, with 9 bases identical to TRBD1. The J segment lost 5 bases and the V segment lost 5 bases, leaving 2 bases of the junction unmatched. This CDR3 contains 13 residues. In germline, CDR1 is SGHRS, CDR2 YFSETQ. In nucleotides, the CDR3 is TGCGCCAGCAGAAGGGACAGGGATCAGCCCCAGCATTTT. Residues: CASRRDRDQPQHF.

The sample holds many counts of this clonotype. CDR3 nucleotide sequence: TGCGCCAGCAGTGAGTCAGTTTCACTAGCGGCGGACGATGAGCAGTTCTTC. Translation: CASSESVSLAADDEQFF. This sequence joins TRBV10-1 and TRBJ2-1; 8 bases agree with TRBD2. Germline V gene lookup returns CDR1 WNHNN and CDR2 SYGVQD (reference sequence). The V segment lost 0 bases and the J segment 8 bases; nucleotides outside the gene matches: 12. The length of the CDR3 is 17 residues.

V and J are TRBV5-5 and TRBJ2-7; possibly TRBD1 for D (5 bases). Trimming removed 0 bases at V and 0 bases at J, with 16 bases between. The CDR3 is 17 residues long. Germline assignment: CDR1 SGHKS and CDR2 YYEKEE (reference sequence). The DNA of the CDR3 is TGTGCCAGCAGCTTGGTCCCCAAGGGGCAGAGCTCCTACGAGCAGTACTTC. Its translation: CASSLVPKGQSSYEQYF.

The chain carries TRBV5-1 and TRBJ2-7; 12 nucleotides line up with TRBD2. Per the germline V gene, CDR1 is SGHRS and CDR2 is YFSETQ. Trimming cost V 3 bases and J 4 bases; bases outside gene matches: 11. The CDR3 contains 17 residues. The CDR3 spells CASSSKSTSGRRYEQYF. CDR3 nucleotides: TGCGCCAGCAGCTCGAAATCGACTAGCGGGAGAAGGTACGAGCAGTACTTC.

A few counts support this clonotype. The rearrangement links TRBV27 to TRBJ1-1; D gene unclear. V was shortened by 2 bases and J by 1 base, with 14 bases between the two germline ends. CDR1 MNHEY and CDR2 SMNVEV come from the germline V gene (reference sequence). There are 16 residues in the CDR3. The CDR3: CASSLTWAQGNTEAFF. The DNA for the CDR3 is TGTGCCAGCAGTTTAACATGGGCTCAAGGGAACACTGAAGCTTTCTTT.

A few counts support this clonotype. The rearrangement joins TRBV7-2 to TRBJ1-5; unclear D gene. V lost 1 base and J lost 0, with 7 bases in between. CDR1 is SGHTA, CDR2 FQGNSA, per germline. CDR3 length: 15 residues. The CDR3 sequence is CASSLVILSNQPQHF. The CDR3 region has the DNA TGTGCCAGCAGCTTAGTTATCCTTAGCAATCAGCCCCAGCATTTT.

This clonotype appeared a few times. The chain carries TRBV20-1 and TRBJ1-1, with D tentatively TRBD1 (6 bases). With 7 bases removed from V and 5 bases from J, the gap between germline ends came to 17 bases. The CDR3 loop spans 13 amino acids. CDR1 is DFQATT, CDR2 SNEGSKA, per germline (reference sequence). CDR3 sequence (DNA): TGCAGTGGGCTCGGGGGGCGCGGAACTGAAGCTTTCTTT. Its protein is CSGLGGRGTEAFF.

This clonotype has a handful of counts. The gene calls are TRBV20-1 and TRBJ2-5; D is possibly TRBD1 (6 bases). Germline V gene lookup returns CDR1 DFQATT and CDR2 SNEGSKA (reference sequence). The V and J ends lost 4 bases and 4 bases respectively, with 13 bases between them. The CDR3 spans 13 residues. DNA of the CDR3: TGCAGTGCTAAGGCAGGGGTAGGAGAGACCCAGTACTTC. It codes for CSAKAGVGETQYF.

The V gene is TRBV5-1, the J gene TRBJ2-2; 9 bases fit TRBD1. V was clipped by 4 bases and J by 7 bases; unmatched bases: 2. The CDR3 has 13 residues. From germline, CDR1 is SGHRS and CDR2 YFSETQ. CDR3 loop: CASSGTGLGELFF. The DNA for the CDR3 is TGCGCCAGCAGCGGGACAGGGCTCGGGGAGCTGTTTTTT.

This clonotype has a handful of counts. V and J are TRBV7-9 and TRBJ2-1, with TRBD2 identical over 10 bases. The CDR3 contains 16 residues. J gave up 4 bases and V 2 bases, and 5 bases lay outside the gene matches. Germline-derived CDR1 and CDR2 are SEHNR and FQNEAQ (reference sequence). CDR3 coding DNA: TGTGCCAGCAGCTTAATGACTAGCGGGTCTTACAATGAGCAGTTCTTC. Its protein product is CASSLMTSGSYNEQFF. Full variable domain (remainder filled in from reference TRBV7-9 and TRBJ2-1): DTGVSQNPRHKITKRGQNVTFRCDPISEHNRLYWYRQTLGQGPEFLTYFQNEAQLEKSRLLSDRFSAERPKGSFSTLEIQRTEQGDSAMYLCASSLMTSGSYNEQFFGPGTRLTVL.

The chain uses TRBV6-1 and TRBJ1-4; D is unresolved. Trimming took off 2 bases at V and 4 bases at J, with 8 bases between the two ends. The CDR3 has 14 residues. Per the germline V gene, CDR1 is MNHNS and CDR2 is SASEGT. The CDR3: CASSESVGNEKLFF. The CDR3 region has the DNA TGTGCCAGCAGTGAAAGTGTCGGTAATGAAAAACTGTTTTTT.

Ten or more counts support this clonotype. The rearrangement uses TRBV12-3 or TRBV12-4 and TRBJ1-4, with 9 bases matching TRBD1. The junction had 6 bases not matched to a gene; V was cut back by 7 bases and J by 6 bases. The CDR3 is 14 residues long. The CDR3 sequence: CASNPDRGYEKLFF. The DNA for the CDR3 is TGTGCCAGCAACCCAGACAGGGGGTATGAAAAACTGTTTTTT.

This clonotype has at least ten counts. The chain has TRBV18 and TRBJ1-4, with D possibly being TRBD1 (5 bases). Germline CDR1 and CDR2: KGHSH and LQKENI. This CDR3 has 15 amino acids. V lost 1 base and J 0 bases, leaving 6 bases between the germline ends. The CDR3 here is CASSPQGPTNEKLFF. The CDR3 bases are TGTGCCAGCTCACCACAGGGGCCAACTAATGAAAAACTGTTTTTT. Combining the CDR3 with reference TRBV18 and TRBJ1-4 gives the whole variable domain NAGVMQNPRHLVRRRGQEARLRCSPMKGHSHVYWYRQLPEEGLKFMVYLQKENIIDESGMPKERFSAEFPKEGPSILRIQQVVRGDSAAYFCASSPQGPTNEKLFFGSGTQLSVL.

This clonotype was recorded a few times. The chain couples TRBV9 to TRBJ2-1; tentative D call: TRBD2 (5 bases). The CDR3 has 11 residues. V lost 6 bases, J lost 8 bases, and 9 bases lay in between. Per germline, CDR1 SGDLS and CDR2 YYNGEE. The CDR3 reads CASTYGDEQFF. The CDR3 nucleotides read TGTGCCAGCACCTACGGGGATGAGCAGTTCTTC. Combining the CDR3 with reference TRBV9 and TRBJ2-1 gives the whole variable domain DSGVTQTPKHLITATGQRVTLRCSPRSGDLSVYWYQQSLDQGLQFLIQYYNGEERAKGNILERFSAQQFPDLHSELNLSSLELGDSALYFCASTYGDEQFFGPGTRLTVL.

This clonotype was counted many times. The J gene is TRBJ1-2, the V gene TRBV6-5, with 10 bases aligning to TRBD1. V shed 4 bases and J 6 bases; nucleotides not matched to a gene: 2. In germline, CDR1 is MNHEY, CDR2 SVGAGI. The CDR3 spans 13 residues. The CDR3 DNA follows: TGTGCCAGCAGTTGGGGGACAGGGGATGGCTACACCTTC. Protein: CASSWGTGDGYTF.

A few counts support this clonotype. In DNA, the CDR3 is TGTGCCAGCAGTCAATCGGGGCGGGGTGCCTACAATGAGCAGTTCTTC. It specifies CASSQSGRGAYNEQFF. The V gene is TRBV7-9, the J gene TRBJ2-1; D may be TRBD2 (6 bases). V dropped 6 bases and J dropped 2 bases, with 17 bases sitting between them. Germline lookup yields CDR1 SEHNR and CDR2 FQNEAQ (reference sequence). CDR3 length: 16 residues. The full variable domain, rest sourced from reference TRBV7-9 and TRBJ2-1, is DTGVSQNPRHKITKRGQNVTFRCDPISEHNRLYWYRQTLGQGPEFLTYFQNEAQLEKSRLLSDRFSAERPKGSFSTLEIQRTEQGDSAMYLCASSQSGRGAYNEQFFGPGTRLTVL.

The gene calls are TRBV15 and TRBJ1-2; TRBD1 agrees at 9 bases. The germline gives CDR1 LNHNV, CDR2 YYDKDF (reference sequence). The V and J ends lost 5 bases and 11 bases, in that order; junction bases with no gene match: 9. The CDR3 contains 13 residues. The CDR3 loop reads CATSVGGQGGYTF. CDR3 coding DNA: TGTGCCACCAGCGTGGGGGGACAGGGAGGATACACCTTC.

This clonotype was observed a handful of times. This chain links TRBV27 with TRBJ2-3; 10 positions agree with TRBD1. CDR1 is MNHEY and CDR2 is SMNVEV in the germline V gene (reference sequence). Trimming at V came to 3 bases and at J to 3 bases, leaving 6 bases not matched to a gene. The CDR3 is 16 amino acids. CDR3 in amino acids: CASSFRDRGGTDTQYF. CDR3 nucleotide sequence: TGTGCCAGCAGTTTCCGGGACAGGGGAGGTACAGATACGCAGTATTTT.

CDR3 nucleotides: TGTGCCATTGCGAGGTTCCAAGAGACCCAGTACTTC. Encoded protein: CAIARFQETQYF. This chain links TRBV28 with TRBJ2-5; D gene unclear. Germline V gene sequence: CDR1 MDHEN, CDR2 SYDVKM. The ends were cut back, 10 bases at V and 1 base at J, with 10 bases in the middle. The CDR3 totals 12 residues.

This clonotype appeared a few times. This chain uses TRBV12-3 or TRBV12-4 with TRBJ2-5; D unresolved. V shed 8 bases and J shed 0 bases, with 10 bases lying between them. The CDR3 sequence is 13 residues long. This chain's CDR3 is CASRIAHQETQYF. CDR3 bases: TGTGCCAGCCGTATCGCGCACCAAGAGACCCAGTACTTC.

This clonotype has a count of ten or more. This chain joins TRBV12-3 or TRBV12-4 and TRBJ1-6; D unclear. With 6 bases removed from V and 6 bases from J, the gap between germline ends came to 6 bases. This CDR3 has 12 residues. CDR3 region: CASRTTNSPLHF. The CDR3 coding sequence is TGTGCCAGCAGGACTACTAATTCACCCCTCCACTTT.

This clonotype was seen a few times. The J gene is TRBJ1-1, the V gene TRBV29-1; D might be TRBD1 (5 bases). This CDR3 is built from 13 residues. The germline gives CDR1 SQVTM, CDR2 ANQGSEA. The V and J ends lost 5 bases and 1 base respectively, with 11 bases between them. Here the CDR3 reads CSVWDSANTEAFF. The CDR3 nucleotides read TGCAGCGTTTGGGACTCCGCGAACACTGAAGCTTTCTTT.

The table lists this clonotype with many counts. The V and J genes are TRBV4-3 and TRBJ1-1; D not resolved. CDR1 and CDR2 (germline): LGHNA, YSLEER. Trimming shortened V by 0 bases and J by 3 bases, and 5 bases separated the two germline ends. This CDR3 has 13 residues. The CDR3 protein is CASSQDADTEAFF. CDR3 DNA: TGCGCCAGCAGCCAAGACGCTGACACTGAAGCTTTCTTT.

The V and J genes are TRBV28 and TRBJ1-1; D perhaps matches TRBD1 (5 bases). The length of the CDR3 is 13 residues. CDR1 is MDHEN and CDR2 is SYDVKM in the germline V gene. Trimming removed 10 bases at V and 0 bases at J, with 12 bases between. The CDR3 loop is CATQGPLNTEAFF. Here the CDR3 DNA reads TGTGCCACTCAGGGACCGCTGAACACTGAAGCTTTCTTT.

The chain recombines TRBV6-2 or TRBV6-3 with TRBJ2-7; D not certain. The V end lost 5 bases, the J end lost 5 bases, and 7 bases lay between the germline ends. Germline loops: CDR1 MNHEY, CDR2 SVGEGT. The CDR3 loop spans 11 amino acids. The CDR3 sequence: CASSRRNEQYF. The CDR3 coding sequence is TGTGCCAGCAGTCGCCGCAACGAGCAGTACTTC.